Below, one TCR beta chain is given with its context. What it recognizes is unknown. The germline CDR1 and CDR2 sequences are SGHVS and FQNEAQ. Between the trimmed V and J ends, which lost 4 bases and 3 bases, there was a span of 16 bases. The CDR3 is made up of 15 amino acids. This entry comes from a study of shared clonotypes between healthy human individuals. Overall study context: For every donor, three CD4 naive, three CD4 memory, two CD8 naive and one CD8 memory plates were used. Study results and caveats: Rarefaction showed sorted-subset sequencing was incomplete despite large depth.

Some 30,000 T cell genomes (about 0.2 ug DNA) went into each sorted-subset replicate. Using immunoSEQ multiplex PCR, the repertoire was profiled, and TCRdb retains in-frame clones only, with some absent. The sample yields approximately 320,000 clones, roughly 91% seen once. Sequencing input: memory CD8+ T cells sorted from blood. Subset specified: CD45RO+ cells pooled with CCR7-negative TemRA cells. The clonotype comes from a young man in good health. The chain couples TRBV7-8 to TRBJ2-7; maybe TRBD1 (6 bases). CDR3 region: CASSSQGLPNYEQYF. The CDR3 DNA reads TGTGCCAGCAGCTCCCAGGGGCTGCCCAACTACGAGCAGTACTTC.